This T cell receptor beta chain was found in a study of cytomegalovirus exposure and HLA in healthy donors. The assay was immunoSEQ multiplex PCR, and TCRdb's table has in-frame clones only and misses some. The table includes a few hundred thousand clones, just over 85% detected once. Study-level points and caveats: Specific recognition of CMV antigens was confirmed in vitro for a few chains (all CMV-associated).

On this clone itself: What it binds is not known.

V lost 7 bases and J 4 bases, leaving 11 bases between the germline ends. CDR3 length equals 12 residues. CDR1 is SNHLY, CDR2 FYNNEI, per germline. The TCR was taken from a woman under 30 in good health and CMV-seronegative. The sample consisted of PBMCs. The gene calls are TRBV2 and TRBJ2-7; D is undetermined. In nucleotides, the CDR3 is TGTGCCAGCACCTCGAGTGCATACGAGCAGTACTTC. This gives the protein CASTSSAYEQYF.